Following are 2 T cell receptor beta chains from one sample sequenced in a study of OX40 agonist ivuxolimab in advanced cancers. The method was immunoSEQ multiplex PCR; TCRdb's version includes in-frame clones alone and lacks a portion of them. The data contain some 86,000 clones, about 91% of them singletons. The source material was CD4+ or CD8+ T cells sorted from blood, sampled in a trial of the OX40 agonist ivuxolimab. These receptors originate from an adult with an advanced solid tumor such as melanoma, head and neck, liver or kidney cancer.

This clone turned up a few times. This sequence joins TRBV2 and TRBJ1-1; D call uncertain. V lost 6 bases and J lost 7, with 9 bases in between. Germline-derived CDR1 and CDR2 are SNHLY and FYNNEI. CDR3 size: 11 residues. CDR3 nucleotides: TGTGCCAGCAGCGCACTTCATGAAGCTTTCTTT. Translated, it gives CASSALHEAFF.

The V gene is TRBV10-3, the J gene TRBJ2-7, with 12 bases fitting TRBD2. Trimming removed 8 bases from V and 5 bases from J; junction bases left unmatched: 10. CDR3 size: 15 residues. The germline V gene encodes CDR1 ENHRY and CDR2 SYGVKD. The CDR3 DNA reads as TGTGCCATCTCGGCTAGCGGGAGGGCACTGGACGAGCAGTACTTC. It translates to CAISASGRALDEQYF.